These 14 T cell receptor beta chains came from one sample sequenced in a study of blood T cell dynamics during melanoma immunotherapy (dated by TCRdb to 2018 to 2020). The time point label corresponds to: week 3, after first cycle of checkpoint inhibitor. Library generation was performed with the immunoSEQ multiplex PCR assay. What TCRdb holds here is the immuneACCESS table cut down to in-frame rearrangements. Part of the clones is not present; checked against another copy, under half of the missing clones reflect an unresolved V gene, and the others are unexplained. The sample table contains 4,300 or so clones; only one count was recorded for roughly 79% of them. 55% of the sample comes from the top ten. The material sequenced was blood, taken from a patient treated with checkpoint blockade. Every receptor here comes from a human donor with melanoma.

V usage is TRBV9 and J usage is TRBJ2-3; possibly TRBD2 for D (5 bases). Germline V lookup: CDR1 SGDLS, CDR2 YYNGEE. V gave up 3 bases and J gave up 0 bases, with 11 bases separating them. The CDR3 is made up of 15 amino acids. CDR3 DNA: TGTGCCAGCAGCGGGACTGGCACTAGCACAGATACGCAGTATTTT. This codes for CASSGTGTSTDTQYF.

The CDR3 reads CASSQGQDNEQFF. CDR3 sequence (DNA): TGTGCCAGCAGCCAAGGACAGGACAATGAGCAGTTCTTC. This chain links TRBV4-2 with TRBJ2-1, with D tentatively TRBD1 (6 bases). CDR3 length: 13 amino acids. Per germline, CDR1 LGHNA and CDR2 YNFKEQ. Trimming removed 1 base at V and 5 bases at J, with 6 bases between.

The chain has TRBV5-4 and TRBJ2-5; D possibly corresponds to TRBD1 (6 bases). This CDR3 is built from 14 residues. The V end lost 1 base, the J end lost 3 bases, and 10 bases lay between the germline ends. Germline V gives CDR1 SGHNT, CDR2 YYREEE (reference sequence). The CDR3 spells CASSLRTAKETQYF. The CDR3, as DNA: TGTGCCAGCAGCTTGAGGACAGCAAAAGAGACCCAGTACTTC.

The genes are TRBV6-5 and TRBJ1-3; no clear D. The length of the CDR3 is 15 residues. V dropped 0 bases and J dropped 2 bases, with 8 bases sitting between them. CDR1 MNHEY and CDR2 SVGAGI come from the germline V gene. CDR3: CASSYSYQTGNTIYF. CDR3 in DNA: TGTGCCAGCAGTTACTCGTATCAGACTGGAAACACCATATATTTT.

This chain joins TRBV9 and TRBJ2-2; tentatively, D is TRBD1 (5 bases). This CDR3 has 15 amino acids. Germline CDR1 is SGDLS and CDR2 is YYNGEE. V shed 3 bases and J shed 6 bases, with 15 bases lying between them. CDR3 sequence (DNA): TGTGCCAGCAGCGACCCCAGGGTTGGATCCGGGGAGCTGTTTTTT. As protein: CASSDPRVGSGELFF.

The rearrangement links TRBV7-8 to TRBJ1-2; 10 nucleotides match TRBD1. Germline CDR1 is SGHVS and CDR2 is FQNEAQ. With V trimmed by 6 bases and J by 6 bases, 1 base remained unmatched. This CDR3 is built from 12 residues. The CDR3 DNA sequence: TGTGCCAGCAGGGGGACAGGGGATGGCTACACCTTC. Translation: CASRGTGDGYTF.

The rearrangement links TRBV4-1 to TRBJ2-7, with TRBD1 matching over 10 bases. The CDR3 is 16 amino acids. Germline-derived CDR1 and CDR2 are MGHRA and YSYEKL. Losses at the gene ends were 4 bases for V and 6 bases for J; bases not matched to a gene: 12. CDR3 sequence (DNA): TGCGCCAGCAGCCTTAGTACGGACAGGGGGTTCCGCGAGCAGTACTTC. The encoded protein is CASSLSTDRGFREQYF.

This chain connects TRBV15 to TRBJ2-1, with D possibly being TRBD1 (6 bases). V was shortened by 0 bases and J by 1 base, with 10 bases between the two germline ends. Germline-derived CDR1 and CDR2 are LNHNV and YYDKDF (reference sequence). This CDR3 is built from 16 residues. The CDR3 is CATSRDRTGSYNEQFF. The CDR3 DNA follows: TGTGCCACCAGCAGAGATCGAACAGGGTCCTACAATGAGCAGTTCTTC.

A few counts support this clone. V usage is TRBV4-1 and J usage is TRBJ1-5; unclear D gene. The CDR3 runs 17 residues. The V gene's germline CDR1 is MGHRA and CDR2 YSYEKL. With 0 bases removed from V and 0 bases from J, the gap between germline ends came to 12 bases. The CDR3 DNA reads as TGCGCCAGCAGCCAAGATTCAGACACCTCTAGCAATCAGCCCCAGCATTTT. Translating it yields CASSQDSDTSSNQPQHF.

The V call is TRBV21-1, the J call TRBJ2-1; TRBD2 is taken as the D call from the table, unchecked against the DNA. TRBV21-1 is assigned pseudogene status. This CDR3 has 17 amino acids. The DNA of the CDR3 is TGTGCCAGCCGGAGCGGGGGGCCCAGGAAGACCTACAATGAGCAGTTCTTC. It is translated as CASRSGGPRKTYNEQFF.

This chain uses TRBV7-8 with TRBJ2-7; 9 bases map to TRBD1. The germline CDR1 and CDR2 sequences are SGHVS and FQNEAQ. The CDR3 totals 16 residues. V gave up 0 bases and J gave up 3 bases; unmatched junction bases: 6. CDR3 bases: TGTGCCAGCAGCTTAGCGTCACAGGGGGCCCGCTACGAGCAGTACTTC. Its protein is CASSLASQGARYEQYF.

The chain couples TRBV6-5 to TRBJ1-2, with D unresolved. CDR1 and CDR2 (germline): MNHEY, SVGAGI. Trimming pared 0 bases from V and 5 bases from J, leaving 10 bases between. This CDR3 is 14 amino acids long. The CDR3 loop reads CASSYSPDGYGYTF. CDR3 sequence (DNA): TGTGCCAGCAGTTACTCGCCAGATGGGTATGGCTACACCTTC.

This clone was recorded once. The chain combines TRBV6-7 with TRBJ2-7; D ambiguous. TRBV6-7 is treated as an ORF (open reading frame) with a function not yet certain. This CDR3 is built from 12 residues. CDR3 nucleotide sequence: TGTGCCAGCAGTCTGAGAACGCGTATTTACAAAGTC. Translation: CASSLRTRIYKV.

By sample share, this clone is medium-sized. The chain combines TRBV2 with TRBJ2-1; TRBD2 is a possible D gene (5 bases). V lost 4 bases and J lost 7, with 8 bases in between. CDR3 length: 12 residues. Germline V lookup: CDR1 SNHLY, CDR2 FYNNEI. CDR3 in amino acids: CASSALVNEQFF. In DNA, the CDR3 is TGTGCCAGCAGTGCACTAGTTAATGAGCAGTTCTTC.